This TCR beta chain comes out of a study of beta chain features in type 1 diabetes. The sequenced template was cDNA made from the entire isolated RNA. The read count averaged approximately 3.5 million across naive, central memory and regulatory T cell samples. Sequenced by immunoSEQ multiplex PCR; TCRdb stores in-frame clones only, minus some. The profile shows around 200,000 clones, around an eighth of them singletons. V lost 0 bases, J lost 3 bases, and 4 bases stayed unmatched. The CDR3 is 15 amino acids. Germline CDR1 SGHDN, CDR2 FVKESK. The study, taken as a whole, reports: Naive, central memory and Treg TCRB repertoires seemed to resemble each other more closely in patients than they did in healthy donors. When Type 1 diabetes patients were examined, their TCRB CDR3s proved moderately but significantly shorter in all four CD4+ subsets.

This clone has a count of ten or more. Its antigen remains unidentified. V gene TRBV14 combines with J gene TRBJ2-5; 7 bases agree with TRBD1. This clonotype was obtained from a woman in her late teens or twenties in good health. The material sequenced was central memory CD4+ T cells from blood. CDR3 amino acids: CASSQDRQGKETQYF. In DNA form, the CDR3 reads TGTGCCAGCAGCCAAGATAGACAGGGCAAAGAGACCCAGTACTTC.